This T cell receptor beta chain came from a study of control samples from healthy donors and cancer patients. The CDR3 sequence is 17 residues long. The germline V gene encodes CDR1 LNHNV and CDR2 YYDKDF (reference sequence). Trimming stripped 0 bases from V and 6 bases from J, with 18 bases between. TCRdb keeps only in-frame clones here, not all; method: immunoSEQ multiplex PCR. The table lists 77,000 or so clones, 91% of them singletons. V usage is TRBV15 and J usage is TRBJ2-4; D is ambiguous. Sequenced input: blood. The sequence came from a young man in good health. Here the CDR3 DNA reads TGTGCCACCAGCAGAGATAGTCCGGGCAGTGTGGCAAACATTCAGTACTTC. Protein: CATSRDSPGSVANIQYF.